Each of the 31 T cell receptor beta chains below was sequenced from the same sample in a study of control samples from healthy donors and cancer patients. This table comes from immunoSEQ multiplex PCR, and its TCRdb copy is limited to in-frame clones, with some not included. The data hold roughly 81,000 clones, with roughly 88% observed a single time. Sequencing was carried out using PBMCs. The source is a man in his sixties with head and neck cancer.

This clone was seen a handful of times. This chain joins TRBV28 and TRBJ1-4, with D uncertain. The CDR3 totals 11 residues. CDR1 is MDHEN and CDR2 is SYDVKM in the germline V gene. V lost 5 bases and J lost 7, with 5 bases in between. In nucleotides, the CDR3 is TGTGCCAGCAGTCCTGGTGAAAAACTGTTTTTT. Protein product: CASSPGEKLFF. The variable domain in full, with the rest retrieved from reference TRBV28 and TRBJ1-4, is DVKVTQSSRYLVKRTGEKVFLECVQDMDHENMFWYRQDPGLGLRLIYFSYDVKMKEKGDIPEGYSVSREKKERFSLILESASTNQTSMYLCASSPGEKLFFGSGTQLSVL.

The V and J genes are TRBV30 and TRBJ1-5, with D perhaps matching TRBD1 (6 bases). CDR1 is GTSNPN, CDR2 SVGIG, per germline (reference sequence). The CDR3 contains 14 residues. Trimming removed 1 base at V and 4 bases at J, with 11 bases between. The CDR3 loop is CAWSGGTLNQPQHF. In DNA form, the CDR3 reads TGTGCCTGGAGTGGTGGGACACTTAATCAGCCCCAGCATTTT.

This chain uses TRBV6-6 with TRBJ2-1, with TRBD2 matching over 11 bases. Trimming cost V 0 bases and J 7 bases; bases outside gene matches: 5. Germline V CDR1 and CDR2: MNHNY, SVGAGI (reference sequence). This CDR3 has 16 amino acids. CDR3: CASSYSPSGRSNEQFF. The CDR3 DNA reads as TGTGCCAGCAGTTACTCACCTAGCGGGAGGAGTAATGAGCAGTTCTTC.

The chain has TRBV18 and TRBJ2-2, with D unclear. V lost 3 bases to trimming and J lost 3 bases, with 11 bases between them. Germline CDR1 and CDR2: KGHSH and LQKENI. CDR3 size: 15 residues. CDR3 bases: TGTGCCAGCTCACCTTCCGGGCCCGACACCGGGGAGCTGTTTTTT. Translated, it gives CASSPSGPDTGELFF. Full variable domain (remainder filled in from reference TRBV18 and TRBJ2-2): NAGVMQNPRHLVRRRGQEARLRCSPMKGHSHVYWYRQLPEEGLKFMVYLQKENIIDESGMPKERFSAEFPKEGPSILRIQQVVRGDSAAYFCASSPSGPDTGELFFGEGSRLTVL.

The chain recombines TRBV6-6 with TRBJ1-2; tentative D call: TRBD1 (5 bases). V was shortened by 0 bases and J by 8 bases, with 13 bases between the two germline ends. The CDR3 totals 14 residues. The V gene's germline CDR1 is MNHNY and CDR2 SVGAGI (reference sequence). The CDR3 bases are TGTGCCAGCAGTTACTCCACAGGTCCAACGGGCTACACCTTC. Translating it yields CASSYSTGPTGYTF.

The rearrangement uses TRBV6-4 and TRBJ1-1; possibly TRBD1 for D (6 bases). This CDR3 has 14 amino acids. Trimming cost V 6 bases and J 0 bases, with 11 bases left between them. Germline V lookup: CDR1 MRHNA, CDR2 SNTAGT. The CDR3 sequence is CASRRGDMNTEAFF. The CDR3 coding sequence is TGTGCCAGCAGGAGGGGGGACATGAACACTGAAGCTTTCTTT.

The genes are TRBV3-1 (or the pseudogene TRBV3-2) and TRBJ2-5; 9 bases are shared with TRBD2. After removal of 7 bases from V and 5 bases from J, the junction contained 8 bases not matched to a gene. The CDR3 has 14 amino acids. The germline V gene has CDR1 LGHDT and CDR2 YNNKEL (reference sequence). For the CDR3, the DNA is TGTGCCAGCACCCCCACTCTAGCGGGGGAGACCCAGTACTTC. This translates into CASTPTLAGETQYF.

This chain uses TRBV30 with TRBJ2-1, with a possible D match to TRBD2 (6 bases). The CDR3 is made up of 15 amino acids. Trimming stripped 0 bases from V and 3 bases from J, with 12 bases between. Germline V lookup: CDR1 GTSNPN, CDR2 SVGIG (reference sequence). In nucleotides, the CDR3 is TGTGCCTGGAGTGTGCTTGCGGGGAACTACAATGAGCAGTTCTTC. As protein: CAWSVLAGNYNEQFF.

This sequence joins TRBV10-3 and TRBJ1-2; no firm D call. Trimming left V 0 bases short and J 0 bases short, with 5 bases between. The CDR3 has 14 residues. Germline CDR1 ENHRY, CDR2 SYGVKD. The CDR3 DNA sequence: TGTGCCATCAGTGAGTCATCAGCTAACTATGGCTACACCTTC. It codes for CAISESSANYGYTF.

The genes are TRBV3-1 (or the pseudogene TRBV3-2) and TRBJ2-2; unclear D gene. CDR3 size: 12 residues. Per germline, CDR1 LGHDT and CDR2 YNNKEL (reference sequence). V lost 4 bases and J lost 3, with 3 bases in between. CDR3 protein: CASSPYTGELFF. The CDR3, as DNA: TGTGCCAGCAGCCCCTACACCGGGGAGCTGTTTTTT.

DNA for the CDR3: TGTGCCAGCAGTTTTGGGGTTTACAATGAGCAGTTCTTC. Residues: CASSFGVYNEQFF. This chain links TRBV12-3 or TRBV12-4 with TRBJ2-1; D gene ambiguous. V was clipped by 3 bases and J by 4 bases, with 7 bases between them. This CDR3 has 13 amino acids.

The chain is built from TRBV7-9 and TRBJ2-3; the match to TRBD2 covers 7 bases. CDR3 length equals 14 residues. Per germline, CDR1 SEHNR and CDR2 FQNEAQ (reference sequence). V gave up 5 bases and J gave up 0 bases; unmatched junction bases: 2. The CDR3 DNA follows: TGTGCCAGCAGCCTTAGCGGGAGCACAGATACGCAGTATTTT. This translates into CASSLSGSTDTQYF.

This clone was seen more than once but under ten times. The chain uses TRBV6-4 and TRBJ2-1, with 8 positions matching TRBD1. CDR3 length: 14 residues. The germline V gene has CDR1 MRHNA and CDR2 SNTAGT. The V and J ends lost 8 bases and 9 bases, in that order; junction bases with no gene match: 12. CDR3: CASQLGLGTGEQFF. The CDR3 nucleotides are TGTGCCAGCCAACTAGGCCTGGGGACAGGTGAGCAGTTCTTC.

The rearrangement links TRBV30 to TRBJ2-3; D gene ambiguous. The V gene lost 0 bases and the J gene lost 4 bases, with 5 bases spanning the gap. CDR1 is GTSNPN and CDR2 is SVGIG in the germline V gene (reference sequence). CDR3 length: 12 amino acids. The CDR3 DNA sequence: TGTGCCTGGAGTGTACTGTCAGATACGCAGTATTTT. It specifies CAWSVLSDTQYF. The full variable domain, in which reference TRBV30 and TRBJ2-3 provide the parts outside the CDR3, is SQTIHQWPATLVQPVGSPLSLECTVEGTSNPNLYWYRQAAGRGLQLLFYSVGIGQISSEVPQNLSASRPQDRQFILSSKKLLLSDSGFYLCAWSVLSDTQYFGPGTRLTVL.

The chain uses TRBV7-2 and TRBJ1-5; D gene unclear. CDR3 length: 15 amino acids. V gave up 5 bases and J gave up 7 bases, with 18 bases separating them. Germline V gene data show CDR1 as SGHTA and CDR2 as FQGNSA. CDR3: CASSPYRDVGQPQHF. CDR3 DNA sequence: TGTGCCAGCAGCCCATACCGCGATGTGGGGCAGCCCCAGCATTTT.

This clone has more than one count but fewer than ten. The V and J genes are TRBV21-1 and TRBJ2-5; TRBD2 is the table's D call, not checked against the DNA. TRBV21-1 is a known pseudogene. This CDR3 is 18 amino acids long. This CDR3 is CASSKAARGKQPDGDQYF. The CDR3 nucleotides are TGTGCCAGCAGCAAAGCGGCCCGCGGGAAACAGCCCGACGGGGACCAGTACTTC.

The gene calls are TRBV5-1 and TRBJ2-7; 8 bases line up with TRBD1. Trimming took 5 bases from V and 5 from J; bases not matched to a gene: 9. The CDR3 is 14 residues long. Per the germline V gene, CDR1 is SGHRS and CDR2 is YFSETQ. The CDR3 protein is CASRAGQAIHEQYF. Written as DNA, the CDR3 is TGCGCCAGCAGGGCGGGACAGGCAATCCACGAGCAGTACTTC. The full variable domain, its missing parts supplied by reference TRBV5-1 and TRBJ2-7, is KAGVTQTPRYLIKTRGQQVTLSCSPISGHRSVSWYQQTPGQGLQFLFEYFSETQRNKGNFPGRFSGRQFSNSRSEMNVSTLELGDSALYLCASRAGQAIHEQYFGPGTRLTVT.

J is TRBJ2-7 and V is TRBV21-1; TRBD1, the D gene given by the table, was not confirmed from the DNA. TRBV21-1 is shown as a pseudogene. The CDR3 contains 16 residues. CDR3 in amino acids: CASSKYQVPDAYEQYF. CDR3 nucleotides: TGTGCCAGCAGCAAATACCAGGTACCAGATGCCTACGAGCAGTACTTC.

The chain joins TRBV18 to TRBJ1-1, with TRBD1 matching over 7 bases. The junction had 11 bases not matched to a gene; V was cut back by 3 bases and J by 4 bases. The CDR3 loop spans 16 amino acids. The V gene's germline CDR1 is KGHSH and CDR2 LQKENI. The CDR3 DNA follows: TGTGCCAGCTCACCTACCCGACAGGGATCAACCACTGAAGCTTTCTTT. It specifies CASSPTRQGSTTEAFF.

The chain carries TRBV18 and TRBJ2-7; the D call may be TRBD1 or TRBD2 (6 bases each). The CDR3 spans 16 residues. V lost 1 base, J lost 4 bases, and 17 bases lay in between. Germline V gives CDR1 KGHSH, CDR2 LQKENI. DNA of the CDR3: TGTGCCAGCTCACCACAAGAACTGACAGGAGGGTACGAGCAGTACTTC. Protein sequence: CASSPQELTGGYEQYF.

The V gene is TRBV29-1, the J gene TRBJ1-1; 7 nucleotides line up with TRBD1. Trimming removed 6 bases from V and 4 bases from J; junction bases left unmatched: 2. The CDR3 has 11 residues. Germline CDR1 SQVTM, CDR2 ANQGSEA. CDR3 loop: CSVRTGTEAFF. DNA of the CDR3: TGCAGCGTCAGGACAGGCACTGAAGCTTTCTTT. The full variable domain, its missing parts supplied by reference TRBV29-1 and TRBJ1-1, is SAVISQKPSRDICQRGTSLTIQCQVDSQVTMMFWYRQQPGQSLTLIATANQGSEATYESGFVIDKFPISRPNLTFSTLTVSNMSPEDSSIYLCSVRTGTEAFFGQGTRLTVV.

Comment on this clone: Germline and junction disagree at one end, which may indicate a read error. The CDR3 spells CASSQWAGGSYEQYF. The CDR3 DNA reads TGCGCCAGCAGCCAATGGGCGGGGGGTTCCTACGAGCAGTACTTC. The chain is built from TRBV23-1 and TRBJ2-7, with 8 bases that match TRBD2. TRBV23-1 is sorted into the ORF group, with uncertain function. The CDR3 loop spans 15 amino acids.

The chain has TRBV19 and TRBJ1-1; perhaps TRBD1 as D (5 bases). V was trimmed by 7 bases and J by 0 bases, leaving 15 bases between them. The CDR3 contains 15 residues. CDR1 and CDR2 (germline): LNHDA, SQIVND (reference sequence). The CDR3 bases are TGTGCCAGTATCCGGCCAGGGACCTTGAACACTGAAGCTTTCTTT. Translating it yields CASIRPGTLNTEAFF.

The chain couples TRBV11-3 to TRBJ2-2; 7 bases are a match to TRBD2. The CDR3 spans 15 residues. Trimming took 8 bases from V and 2 from J; bases not matched to a gene: 8. CDR1 and CDR2 from the germline V gene are SGHNT and YENEEA. The CDR3 is CASGGRDYNTGELFF. CDR3 nucleotides: TGTGCCAGCGGGGGGAGGGACTATAACACCGGGGAGCTGTTTTTT.

The chain employs TRBV6-5 and TRBJ2-1, with TRBD2 as a possible D gene (5 bases). CDR3 length: 14 amino acids. The V gene's germline CDR1 is MNHEY and CDR2 SVGAGI. Between the trimmed V and J ends, which lost 2 bases and 7 bases, there was a span of 12 bases. The CDR3 nucleotides are TGTGCCAGCAGTTACGCCGATAGGAGGAATGAGCAGTTCTTC. This translates into CASSYADRRNEQFF.

This chain joins TRBV30 and TRBJ2-3, with 9 bases lining up with TRBD2. The junction had 8 bases not matched to a gene; V was cut back by 2 bases and J by 5 bases. This CDR3 is 15 amino acids long. Germline CDR1 GTSNPN, CDR2 SVGIG (reference sequence). DNA for the CDR3: TGTGCCTGGAGTATATTAGCGGGAGCAGGAGATACGCAGTATTTT. This translates into CAWSILAGAGDTQYF.

This chain joins TRBV3-1 (or the pseudogene TRBV3-2) and TRBJ2-5, with D hard to call. V was cut by 4 bases and J by 5 bases, with 14 bases left in between. The CDR3 spans 14 residues. Per the germline V gene, CDR1 is LGHDT and CDR2 is YNNKEL (reference sequence). The CDR3 sequence is CASSRVGMGETQYF. For the CDR3, the DNA is TGTGCCAGCAGCCGTGTGGGAATGGGGGAGACCCAGTACTTC.

J is TRBJ1-6 and V is TRBV5-1; the D is unclear. The CDR3 runs 16 residues. CDR1 SGHRS and CDR2 YFSETQ come from the germline V gene. Trimming took 1 base from V and 2 from J, leaving 10 bases between them. The CDR3 sequence is CASSLRLGPYNSPLHF. CDR3 in DNA: TGCGCCAGCAGCTTGAGGCTTGGCCCCTATAATTCACCCCTCCACTTT.

This chain connects TRBV4-1 to TRBJ2-7; 14 positions match TRBD2. The CDR3 sequence is 19 residues long. CDR1 and CDR2 from the germline V gene are MGHRA and YSYEKL. V lost 2 bases to trimming and J lost 4 bases; unmatched junction nucleotides: 13. In DNA, the CDR3 is TGCGCCAGCAGCCAACTTCCCGGGACTAGCGGGAGATTGGAATACGAGCAGTACTTC. It is translated as CASSQLPGTSGRLEYEQYF.

The rearrangement links TRBV11-3 to TRBJ2-1, with D possibly being TRBD2 (5 bases). The CDR3 extends over 15 amino acids. Trimming stripped 3 bases from V and 0 bases from J, with 9 bases between. CDR1 is SGHNT and CDR2 is YENEEA in the germline V gene. CDR3 nucleotide sequence: TGTGCCAGCAGCTTTGGGGAGAGCTCCTACAATGAGCAGTTCTTC. Translated: CASSFGESSYNEQFF.

The CDR3 reads CARRTANTGELFF. CDR3 coding DNA: TGTGCCAGGCGGACAGCGAACACCGGGGAGCTGTTTTTT. The chain links TRBV19 to TRBJ2-2, with a weak D call TRBD1 (6 bases). The V end was cut by 9 bases, the J end by 0 bases, with 8 bases between. CDR3 length: 13 residues. Germline CDR1 LNHDA, CDR2 SQIVND (reference sequence).